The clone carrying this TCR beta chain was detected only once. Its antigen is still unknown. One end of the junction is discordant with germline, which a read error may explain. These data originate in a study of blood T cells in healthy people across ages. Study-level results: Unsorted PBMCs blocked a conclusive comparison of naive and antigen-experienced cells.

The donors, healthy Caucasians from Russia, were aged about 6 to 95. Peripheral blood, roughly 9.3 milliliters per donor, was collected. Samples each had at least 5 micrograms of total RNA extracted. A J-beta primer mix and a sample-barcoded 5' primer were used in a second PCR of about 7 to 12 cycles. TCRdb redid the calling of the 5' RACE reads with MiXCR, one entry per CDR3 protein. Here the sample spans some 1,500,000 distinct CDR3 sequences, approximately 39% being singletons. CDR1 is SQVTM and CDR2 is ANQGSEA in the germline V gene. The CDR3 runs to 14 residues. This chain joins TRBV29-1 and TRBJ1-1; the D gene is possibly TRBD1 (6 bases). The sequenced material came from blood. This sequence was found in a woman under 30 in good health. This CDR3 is CGVDPGDIPTEAFF. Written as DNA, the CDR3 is TGCGGCGTTGATCCGGGGGACATTCCCACTGAAGCTTTCTTT.